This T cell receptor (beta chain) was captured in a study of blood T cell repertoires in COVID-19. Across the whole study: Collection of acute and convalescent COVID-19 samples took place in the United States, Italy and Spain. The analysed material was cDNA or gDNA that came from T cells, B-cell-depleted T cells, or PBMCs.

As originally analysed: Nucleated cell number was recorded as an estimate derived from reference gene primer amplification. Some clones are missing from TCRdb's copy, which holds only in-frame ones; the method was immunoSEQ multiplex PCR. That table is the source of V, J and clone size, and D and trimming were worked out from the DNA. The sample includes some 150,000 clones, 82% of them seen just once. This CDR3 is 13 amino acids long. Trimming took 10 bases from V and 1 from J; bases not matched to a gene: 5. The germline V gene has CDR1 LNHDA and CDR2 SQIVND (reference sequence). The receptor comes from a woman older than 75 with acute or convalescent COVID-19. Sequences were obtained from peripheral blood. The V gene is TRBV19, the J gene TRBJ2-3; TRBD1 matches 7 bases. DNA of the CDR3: TGTGCCACTCGAGACAGGGGCACAGATACGCAGTATTTT. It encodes CATRDRGTDTQYF.